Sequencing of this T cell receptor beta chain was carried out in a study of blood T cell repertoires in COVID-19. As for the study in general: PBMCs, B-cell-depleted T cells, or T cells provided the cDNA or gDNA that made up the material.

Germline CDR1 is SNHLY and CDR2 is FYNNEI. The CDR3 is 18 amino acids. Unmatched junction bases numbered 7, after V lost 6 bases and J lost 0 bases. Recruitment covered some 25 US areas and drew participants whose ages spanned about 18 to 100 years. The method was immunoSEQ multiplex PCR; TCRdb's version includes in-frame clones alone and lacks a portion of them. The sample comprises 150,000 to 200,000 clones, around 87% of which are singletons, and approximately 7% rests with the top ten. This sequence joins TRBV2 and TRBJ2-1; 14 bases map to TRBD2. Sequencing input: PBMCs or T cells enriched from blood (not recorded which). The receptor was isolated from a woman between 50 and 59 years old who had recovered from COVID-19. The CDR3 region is CASRTGTSGGSSYNEQFF. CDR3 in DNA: TGTGCCAGCAGAACCGGGACTAGCGGGGGTAGCTCCTACAATGAGCAGTTCTTC. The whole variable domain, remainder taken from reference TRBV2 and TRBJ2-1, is EPEVTQTPSHQVTQMGQEVILRCVPISNHLYFYWYRQILGQKVEFLVSFYNNEISEKSEIFDDQFSVERPDGSNFTLKIRSTKLEDSAMYFCASRTGTSGGSSYNEQFFGPGTRLTVL.